These T cell receptor beta chains were read from a single sample in a study of a mutant IDH1 vaccine in newly diagnosed glioma. The protocol was immunoSEQ multiplex PCR, while the TCRdb copy is restricted to in-frame clones and leaves out a portion. Of around 92,000 clones in the sample, approximately 90% were seen once. The sample in question was PBMCs, obtained from a glioma patient treated with radiotherapy, temozolomide or both. Receptor source: a woman between 50 and 59 years old with glioma. Both conserved end residues are part of each CDR3. A D gene is named only where the DNA matches it firmly. Only some rows state a clone size, as once, few, many or a class for expanded clones.

J gene: TRBJ2-1
D gene: TRBD2
V gene: TRBV10-3
clone size: NA
CDR3 protein: CAISESGGGLNEQFF
CDR3 DNA: TGTGCCATCAGTGAGTCGGGCGGGGGGCTCAATGAGCAGTTCTTC

J gene: TRBJ2-7
D gene: TRBD1
V gene: TRBV10-2
clone size: NA
CDR3 protein: CASSVRQGSYEQYF
CDR3 DNA: TGCGCCAGCAGTGTGCGACAGGGATCCTACGAGCAGTACTTC

J gene: TRBJ2-5
D gene: TRBD1
V gene: TRBV5-4
clone size: few
CDR3 protein: CASSWGTGVQETQYF
CDR3 DNA: TGTGCCAGCAGCTGGGGGACAGGGGTTCAAGAGACCCAGTACTTC

J gene: TRBJ1-5
D gene: NA
V gene: TRBV5-8
clone size: once
CDR3 protein: CASSLSGAGYQPQHF
CDR3 DNA: TGTGCCAGCAGCTTGTCGGGCGCAGGCTATCAGCCCCAGCATTTT

J gene: TRBJ2-7
D gene: NA
V gene: TRBV30
clone size: NA
CDR3 protein: CAWSGQSFSYEQYF
CDR3 DNA: TGTGCCTGGAGCGGACAGAGCTTTTCCTACGAGCAGTACTTC

J gene: TRBJ2-3
D gene: NA
V gene: TRBV6-5
clone size: once
CDR3 protein: CASRSSADTQYF
CDR3 DNA: TGTGCCAGCAGATCTAGCGCAGATACGCAGTATTTT

J gene: TRBJ2-5
D gene: TRBD1
V gene: TRBV10-2
clone size: NA
CDR3 protein: CASTLTGTQETQYF
CDR3 DNA: TGCGCCAGCACCTTGACAGGGACCCAAGAGACCCAGTACTTC

J gene: TRBJ1-4
D gene: NA
V gene: TRBV4-2
clone size: NA
CDR3 protein: CASSPSLGGDFLGEKLFF
CDR3 DNA: TGTGCCAGCAGCCCGAGCCTCGGGGGCGATTTTCTCGGTGAAAAACTGTTTTTT

J gene: TRBJ2-7
D gene: TRBD2
V gene: TRBV29-1
clone size: NA
CDR3 protein: CSVVGLAGIYEQYF
CDR3 DNA: TGCAGCGTTGTAGGACTAGCGGGAATCTACGAGCAGTACTTC

J gene: TRBJ1-2
D gene: TRBD1
V gene: TRBV6-6
clone size: NA
CDR3 protein: CASSRTGGYGYTF
CDR3 DNA: TGTGCCAGCAGTCGGACAGGAGGCTATGGCTACACCTTC

J gene: TRBJ2-5
D gene: NA
V gene: TRBV2
clone size: NA
CDR3 protein: CASTRGETQYF
CDR3 DNA: TGTGCCAGCACCCGAGGGGAGACCCAGTACTTC

J gene: TRBJ1-2
D gene: NA
V gene: TRBV7-9
clone size: many
CDR3 protein: CASSLAGNPNYGYTF
CDR3 DNA: TGTGCCAGCAGCTTAGCAGGGAATCCTAACTATGGCTACACCTTC

J gene: TRBJ2-7
D gene: TRBD2
V gene: TRBV2
clone size: NA
CDR3 protein: CASQRGTSVYEQYF
CDR3 DNA: TGTGCCAGCCAGCGGGGGACTAGCGTCTACGAGCAGTACTTC

J gene: TRBJ1-1
D gene: TRBD1
V gene: TRBV4-1
clone size: NA
CDR3 protein: CASSQDPRQGSNEAFF
CDR3 DNA: TGCGCCAGCAGCCAAGATCCGAGACAGGGTTCGAATGAAGCTTTCTTT

J gene: TRBJ1-4
D gene: NA
V gene: TRBV29-1
clone size: NA
CDR3 protein: CSVDGEGEKLFF
CDR3 DNA: TGCAGCGTTGACGGGGAGGGAGAAAAACTGTTTTTT

J gene: TRBJ2-2
D gene: NA
V gene: TRBV27
clone size: few
CDR3 protein: CASNLLGHLNTGELFF
CDR3 DNA: TGTGCCAGCAACTTATTGGGACACCTCAACACCGGGGAGCTGTTTTTT

J gene: TRBJ2-5
D gene: TRBD2
V gene: TRBV7-9
clone size: NA
CDR3 protein: CASSARLAGGQETQYF
CDR3 DNA: TGTGCCAGCAGCGCAAGACTAGCGGGAGGGCAAGAGACCCAGTACTTC

J gene: TRBJ1-6
D gene: NA
V gene: TRBV9
clone size: NA
CDR3 protein: CASSVGPGVNSPLHF
CDR3 DNA: TGTGCCAGCAGCGTAGGCCCAGGGGTAAATTCACCCCTCCACTTT

J gene: TRBJ1-1
D gene: TRBD1
V gene: TRBV27
clone size: NA
CDR3 protein: CASSLIRTGGVTEAFF
CDR3 DNA: TGTGCCAGCAGTTTAATAAGGACAGGGGGGGTAACTGAAGCTTTCTTT

J gene: TRBJ2-1
D gene: NA
V gene: TRBV29-1
clone size: NA
CDR3 protein: CSVPSSYNEQFF
CDR3 DNA: TGCAGCGTTCCGAGCTCCTACAATGAGCAGTTCTTC

J gene: TRBJ1-1
D gene: NA
V gene: TRBV28
clone size: NA
CDR3 protein: CASSLVGVTEAFF
CDR3 DNA: TGTGCCAGCAGTTTAGTGGGGGTCACTGAAGCTTTCTTT

J gene: TRBJ1-1
D gene: TRBD1
V gene: TRBV18
clone size: once
CDR3 protein: CASSPTGQDAEAFF
CDR3 DNA: TGTGCCAGCTCTCCGACAGGGCAGGACGCTGAAGCTTTCTTT

J gene: TRBJ1-4
D gene: TRBD1
V gene: TRBV6-1
clone size: NA
CDR3 protein: CASNVDRVDEKLFF
CDR3 DNA: TGTGCCAGCAACGTTGACAGGGTGGATGAAAAACTGTTTTTT

J gene: TRBJ1-2
D gene: NA
V gene: TRBV2
clone size: NA
CDR3 protein: CASIREGYTF
CDR3 DNA: TGTGCCAGCATTAGGGAAGGCTACACCTTC

J gene: TRBJ2-5
D gene: NA
V gene: TRBV11-3
clone size: NA
CDR3 protein: CASSPGGTTQETQYF
CDR3 DNA: TGTGCCAGCAGCCCCGGGGGCACGACTCAAGAGACCCAGTACTTC

J gene: TRBJ2-7
D gene: NA
V gene: TRBV19
clone size: once
CDR3 protein: CASTKESGTSLGYEQYF
CDR3 DNA: TGTGCCAGTACCAAAGAGTCGGGGACCTCCTTGGGCTACGAGCAGTACTTC

J gene: TRBJ1-1
D gene: TRBD1
V gene: TRBV5-1
clone size: NA
CDR3 protein: CASSARPGQGNTEAFF
CDR3 DNA: TGCGCCAGCAGCGCGCGACCGGGACAGGGAAACACTGAAGCTTTCTTT

J gene: TRBJ1-4
D gene: TRBD1
V gene: TRBV15
clone size: once
CDR3 protein: CATRGPGQGDEKLFF
CDR3 DNA: TGTGCCACCAGAGGGCCGGGACAGGGGGATGAAAAACTGTTTTTT

J gene: TRBJ2-1
D gene: NA
V gene: TRBV5-4
clone size: NA
CDR3 protein: CASSLGVARSYNEQFF
CDR3 DNA: TGTGCCAGCAGCTTGGGAGTAGCGCGCTCCTACAATGAGCAGTTCTTC

J gene: TRBJ1-2
D gene: NA
V gene: TRBV29-1
clone size: once
CDR3 protein: CSVEDPFRGPNYGYTF
CDR3 DNA: TGCAGCGTTGAAGATCCCTTTCGCGGACCTAACTATGGCTACACCTTC

J gene: TRBJ1-1
D gene: NA
V gene: TRBV6-5
clone size: once
CDR3 protein: CASIQGGGSNTEAFF
CDR3 DNA: TGTGCCAGCATCCAAGGGGGGGGCTCGAACACTGAAGCTTTCTTT

J gene: TRBJ1-3
D gene: NA
V gene: TRBV30
clone size: few
CDR3 protein: CAWSVQGGNTIYF
CDR3 DNA: TGTGCCTGGAGTGTACAGGGTGGAAACACCATATATTTT

J gene: TRBJ1-1
D gene: TRBD1
V gene: TRBV19
clone size: NA
CDR3 protein: CASSIARGRMRAFF
CDR3 DNA: TGTGCCAGTAGTATCGCCAGGGGGCGAATGAGGGCTTTCTTT

J gene: TRBJ2-1
D gene: TRBD1
V gene: TRBV6-6
clone size: NA
CDR3 protein: CASSYSLQGNEQFF
CDR3 DNA: TGTGCCAGCAGTTACTCTCTACAGGGGAATGAGCAGTTCTTC

J gene: TRBJ1-1
D gene: TRBD1
V gene: TRBV10-1
clone size: NA
CDR3 protein: CASSPRTGLTEAFF
CDR3 DNA: TGCGCCAGCAGTCCAAGGACAGGGTTGACTGAAGCTTTCTTT

J gene: TRBJ1-1
D gene: NA
V gene: TRBV11-2
clone size: NA
CDR3 protein: CASGWVRTNTEAFF
CDR3 DNA: TGTGCCAGCGGCTGGGTACGGACGAACACTGAAGCTTTCTTT

J gene: TRBJ2-1
D gene: TRBD2
V gene: TRBV6-5
clone size: once
CDR3 protein: CASREIAGGYNEQFF
CDR3 DNA: TGTGCCAGCAGGGAAATAGCGGGAGGCTACAATGAGCAGTTCTTC

J gene: TRBJ1-2
D gene: NA
V gene: TRBV4-2
clone size: NA
CDR3 protein: CASSPTTKGGYTF
CDR3 DNA: TGTGCCAGCAGCCCGACAACAAAAGGAGGCTACACCTTC